This entry lists 18 T cell receptor beta chains sequenced from one sample in a study of cytomegalovirus exposure and HLA in healthy donors. The PCR contained 60 Vbeta and 13 Jbeta primers. Measured with immunoSEQ multiplex PCR; TCRdb has only the in-frame clones, and not every one. The table has about 110,000 clones, about four fifths seen once. Sequenced: PBMCs. The receptor set was obtained from a man between 25 and 39 years old in good health and CMV-seropositive.

The chain employs TRBV5-1 and TRBJ2-3, with TRBD1 matching 7 bases. With V trimmed by 1 base and J by 5 bases, 1 base remained unmatched. The length of the CDR3 is 13 residues. The germline gives CDR1 SGHRS, CDR2 YFSETQ. The CDR3 here is CASSLRGQDTQYF. In DNA, the CDR3 is TGCGCCAGCAGCTTGAGGGGGCAAGATACGCAGTATTTT.

This chain links TRBV9 with TRBJ2-3, with TRBD2 matching 9 bases. Trimming cost V 0 bases and J 3 bases; bases outside gene matches: 5. The germline V gene encodes CDR1 SGDLS and CDR2 YYNGEE. This CDR3 comprises 16 residues. CDR3 sequence (DNA): TGTGCCAGCAGCGTAGGAACTAGCGGGTATACAGATACGCAGTATTTT. Protein product: CASSVGTSGYTDTQYF.

This clone is a singleton in its sample. The chain couples TRBV28 to TRBJ2-5, with 7 positions matching TRBD1. Germline assignment: CDR1 MDHEN and CDR2 SYDVKM. The CDR3 is 16 residues long. V dropped 3 bases and J dropped 2; count of bases not matched to a gene: 9. In nucleotides, the CDR3 is TGTGCCAGCAGTTTGGTTTTGGCAGGGGGTCAAGAGACCCAGTACTTC. As protein: CASSLVLAGGQETQYF.

This clone was seen only a few times. This rearrangement joins TRBV28 to TRBJ1-5; D gene ambiguous. In germline, CDR1 is MDHEN, CDR2 SYDVKM. V lost 6 bases and J lost 0, with 18 bases in between. There are 17 residues in the CDR3. The CDR3 region is CASSGGVQFSSNQPQHF. In DNA, the CDR3 is TGTGCCAGCAGCGGCGGAGTCCAGTTCTCTAGCAATCAGCCCCAGCATTTT. The full variable domain, with the rest looked up from reference TRBV28 and TRBJ1-5, is DVKVTQSSRYLVKRTGEKVFLECVQDMDHENMFWYRQDPGLGLRLIYFSYDVKMKEKGDIPEGYSVSREKKERFSLILESASTNQTSMYLCASSGGVQFSSNQPQHFGDGTRLSIL.

The chain uses TRBV21-1 and TRBJ2-1; TRBD2 is the table's D call, not checked against the DNA. TRBV21-1 corresponds to a pseudogene. CDR3 size: 16 residues. CDR3 in DNA: TGTGCCAGCAGCAAGAAGGCGGCCCGTCTTTACAATGAGCAGTTCTTC. It specifies CASSKKAARLYNEQFF.

The CDR3 sequence is CASSQVGSDQPQHF. CDR3 bases: TGTGCCAGCAGCCAGGTTGGGTCGGATCAGCCCCAGCATTTT. The genes are TRBV7-6 and TRBJ1-5; D is ambiguous. Germline loops: CDR1 SGHVS, CDR2 FNYEAQ. This CDR3 has 14 residues. V was pared by 5 bases and J by 5 bases, with 13 bases between.

The rearrangement uses TRBV28 and TRBJ1-6; D ambiguous. The CDR3 runs to 15 residues. Germline values: CDR1 MDHEN, CDR2 SYDVKM. Trimming removed 6 bases from V and 0 bases from J, with 9 bases in between. CDR3 amino acids: CASRLESSYNSPLHF. CDR3 sequence (DNA): TGTGCCAGCAGGCTAGAAAGCTCCTATAATTCACCCCTCCACTTT. The whole variable domain, remainder taken from reference TRBV28 and TRBJ1-6, is DVKVTQSSRYLVKRTGEKVFLECVQDMDHENMFWYRQDPGLGLRLIYFSYDVKMKEKGDIPEGYSVSREKKERFSLILESASTNQTSMYLCASRLESSYNSPLHFGNGTRLTVT.

The V gene is TRBV10-3, the J gene TRBJ2-7; the D is unclear. CDR1 and CDR2 from the germline V gene are ENHRY and SYGVKD. V dropped 3 bases and J dropped 4 bases, with 13 bases sitting between them. The CDR3 totals 14 residues. The CDR3 loop is CAISDSRHIYEQYF. The DNA of the CDR3 is TGTGCCATCAGTGATTCCCGACACATTTACGAGCAGTACTTC.

V gene TRBV23-1 combines with J gene TRBJ1-1, with 8 positions matching TRBD1. TRBV23-1 is sorted into the ORF group, with uncertain function. CDR3 size: 17 residues. Trimming at V came to 4 bases and at J to 1 base, leaving 11 bases not matched to a gene. DNA for the CDR3: TGCGCCAGCAGTCCAACAGGGGGGATGGGAGGGAACACTGAAGCTTTCTTT. It translates to CASSPTGGMGGNTEAFF.

This clone was recorded a few times. The chain employs TRBV27 and TRBJ1-5; D perhaps matches TRBD1 (6 bases). Germline V gene lookup returns CDR1 MNHEY and CDR2 SMNVEV (reference sequence). The CDR3 extends over 14 amino acids. The V end was cut by 3 bases, the J end by 6 bases, with 12 bases between. CDR3 sequence reads: CASSLGGRVQPQHF. CDR3 coding DNA: TGTGCCAGCAGTTTGGGGGGGCGCGTTCAGCCCCAGCATTTT.

The chain recombines TRBV30 with TRBJ1-2; TRBD1 might be the D (5 bases). CDR3 length: 13 residues. V dropped 1 base and J dropped 7 bases, with 13 bases sitting between them. Germline V gives CDR1 GTSNPN, CDR2 SVGIG (reference sequence). The CDR3 DNA reads TGTGCCTGGAGTGACGTGCTGGGGGGTGGCTACACCTTC. Protein sequence: CAWSDVLGGGYTF.

In this sample, this clone turned up a few times. This chain uses TRBV6-5 with TRBJ1-1; D unresolved. Germline CDR1 and CDR2: MNHEY and SVGAGI. The CDR3 consists of 13 residues. V dropped 8 bases and J dropped 5 bases, with 15 bases sitting between them. CDR3 nucleotides: TGTGCCAGCCGACGAGCGGAAAGGACTGAAGCTTTCTTT. This codes for CASRRAERTEAFF.

This chain connects TRBV2 to TRBJ2-3; 8 positions match TRBD2. The junction had 1 base not matched to a gene; V was cut back by 4 bases and J by 1 base. The germline V gene encodes CDR1 SNHLY and CDR2 FYNNEI. The CDR3 spans 14 residues. CDR3 sequence reads: CASSVLAGTDTQYF. DNA of the CDR3: TGTGCCAGCAGTGTACTAGCGGGCACAGATACGCAGTATTTT.

This clone came up once. The chain uses TRBV13 and TRBJ1-1; 9 bases fit TRBD1. Germline lookup yields CDR1 PRHDT and CDR2 FYEKMQ (reference sequence). V lost 5 bases and J lost 3; bases outside the gene matches: 4. CDR3 length equals 14 residues. CDR3 DNA: TGTGCCAGCAGCGTGGGACAGGGATACACTGAAGCTTTCTTT. Amino acids: CASSVGQGYTEAFF.

This sequence joins TRBV29-1 and TRBJ2-5; possibly TRBD1 for D (6 bases). The J call could be wrong; TRBJ2-7 is a better fit for the DNA end. The CDR3 has 12 amino acids. Germline values: CDR1 SQVTM, CDR2 ANQGSEA. The CDR3 nucleotides read TGCAGCGTTACAGGGAAGGCCTACGAGCAGTACTTC. It specifies CSVTGKAYEQYF.

The chain employs TRBV2 and TRBJ1-2; D gene uncertain. The CDR3 sequence is 16 residues long. Trimming stripped 6 bases from V and 0 bases from J, with 17 bases between. Germline CDR1 and CDR2: SNHLY and FYNNEI. In nucleotides, the CDR3 is TGTGCCAGCAGACATCGTCCGGGGAGAACTAACTATGGCTACACCTTC. Amino acids: CASRHRPGRTNYGYTF.

The chain recombines TRBV4-1 with TRBJ1-4; D remains unclear. The CDR3 is 15 residues long. V was cut by 4 bases and J by 0 bases, with 9 bases left in between. Per the germline V gene, CDR1 is MGHRA and CDR2 is YSYEKL. CDR3 amino acids: CASSLPFATNEKLFF. The CDR3 coding sequence is TGCGCCAGCAGCCTTCCGTTTGCAACTAATGAAAAACTGTTTTTT.

This clone appeared once. The chain couples TRBV15 to TRBJ2-5; 8 nucleotides line up with TRBD1. The J call is uncertain, as TRBJ2-7 better fits the DNA end. Germline CDR1 LNHNV, CDR2 YYDKDF (reference sequence). This CDR3 contains 15 residues. The DNA of the CDR3 is TGTGCCACCAGCAGAGATCGGGACAGGTATGCCGAGCAGTACTTC. The encoded protein is CATSRDRDRYAEQYF.